The rows below give T cell receptor beta chains drawn from one sample of a study of T cells expressing NK-cell markers. TCRdb re-called the 5' RACE reads and shows each CDR3 protein once, DNA omitted. The listing contains over 150,000 distinct CDR3 sequences. The sample consisted of blood T cells: a sorted CD56 or NKG2C T cell subset, CD4+ or CD8+ T cells, or bulk PBMC T cells (not recorded which). Receptors were obtained from a man aged 18-70 years in good health. CDR3s include the opening cysteine and the closing phenylalanine or tryptophan.

J gene: TRBJ2-4
V gene: TRBV9
CDR3 protein: CASSEGLAGGNIQYF

J gene: TRBJ1-5
V gene: TRBV20-1
CDR3 protein: CSAREFEGTWDQPQHF

J gene: TRBJ2-3
V gene: TRBV11-2
CDR3 protein: CASTLYGTSAFYPTDTQYF

J gene: TRBJ2-2
V gene: TRBV7-9
CDR3 protein: CASSLRAGTGELFFF

J gene: TRBJ2-7
V gene: TRBV27
CDR3 protein: CASSSSSGPYEQYF

J gene: TRBJ1-1
V gene: TRBV19
CDR3 protein: CASRFTGTEAFF

J gene: TRBJ2-2
V gene: TRBV2
CDR3 protein: CARRTGGTGELFF

J gene: TRBJ2-1
V gene: TRBV6-6
CDR3 protein: CASILPKSNEQFF

J gene: TRBJ2-3
V gene: TRBV7-9
CDR3 protein: CASSPPRGGPPDTQYF

J gene: TRBJ1-1
V gene: TRBV4-2
CDR3 protein: CASSGHGVNTEAFF

J gene: TRBJ2-1
V gene: TRBV20-1
CDR3 protein: CSARVRSGGYNEQFF

J gene: TRBJ2-3
V gene: TRBV15
CDR3 protein: CATSRDLTADTQYF

J gene: TRBJ2-3
V gene: TRBV6-1
CDR3 protein: CASSPPGLNTDTQYF

J gene: TRBJ2-5
V gene: TRBV9
CDR3 protein: CASSLTSGGDFAETQYF

J gene: TRBJ1-5
V gene: TRBV3-1
CDR3 protein: CASSQRGGSIQPQHF

J gene: TRBJ2-5
V gene: TRBV5-6
CDR3 protein: CASSPGTWGNQETQYF

J gene: TRBJ1-3
V gene: TRBV20-1
CDR3 protein: CSASVGVRNTIYF

J gene: TRBJ1-1
V gene: TRBV11-2
CDR3 protein: CASSLARGTNTEAFF

J gene: TRBJ2-5
V gene: TRBV7-6
CDR3 protein: CASSTTGEETQYF

J gene: TRBJ2-7
V gene: TRBV11-2
CDR3 protein: CASSPHLRTSGDNYEQYF

J gene: TRBJ2-1
V gene: TRBV2
CDR3 protein: CASEGGETPRNEQFF

J gene: TRBJ2-5
V gene: TRBV9
CDR3 protein: CASSVYPTSGGSETQYF

J gene: TRBJ1-1
V gene: TRBV7-3
CDR3 protein: CASSSSMNTEAFF

J gene: TRBJ2-3
V gene: TRBV5-4
CDR3 protein: CASSFAGGRETQYF

J gene: TRBJ2-3
V gene: TRBV6-5
CDR3 protein: CASSLTPTGGRIDTQYF

J gene: TRBJ1-4
V gene: TRBV21-1
CDR3 protein: CASSKVEGLMKNCFF

J gene: TRBJ2-2
V gene: TRBV19
CDR3 protein: CASSYRGQWTRELFF

J gene: TRBJ2-5
V gene: TRBV2
CDR3 protein: CASSSLGGASQETQYF

J gene: TRBJ2-5
V gene: TRBV5-1
CDR3 protein: CASSPQGRRQETQYF

J gene: TRBJ1-2
V gene: TRBV29-1
CDR3 protein: CSVRQDYGYTF

J gene: TRBJ1-2
V gene: TRBV6-1
CDR3 protein: CASSEVAGVYGYTF

J gene: TRBJ2-5
V gene: TRBV5-1
CDR3 protein: CASSLSGSSGETQYF

J gene: TRBJ1-1
V gene: TRBV12-3/TRBV12-4
CDR3 protein: CASSLEGVPTEAFF

J gene: TRBJ2-1
V gene: TRBV27
CDR3 protein: CASSWGQGYNEQFF

J gene: TRBJ1-5
V gene: TRBV27
CDR3 protein: CASSLLGNQPQHF

J gene: TRBJ1-1
V gene: TRBV5-1
CDR3 protein: CASTVWDGNTEAFF

J gene: TRBJ2-3
V gene: TRBV29-1
CDR3 protein: CSVGWGDDTQYF

J gene: TRBJ1-2
V gene: TRBV29-1
CDR3 protein: CSGPDTFYGYTF

J gene: TRBJ2-1
V gene: TRBV20-1
CDR3 protein: CSTGDGEYNEQFF

J gene: TRBJ1-2
V gene: TRBV27
CDR3 protein: CASSLTGGSSYTF

J gene: TRBJ1-5
V gene: TRBV12-3/TRBV12-4
CDR3 protein: CASRAEYSQPQHF

J gene: TRBJ2-5
V gene: TRBV11-2
CDR3 protein: CASSLDSGQILETQYF

J gene: TRBJ2-5
V gene: TRBV6-2/TRBV6-3
CDR3 protein: CASRPGLADQETQYF

J gene: TRBJ1-1
V gene: TRBV20-1
CDR3 protein: CSARSQGGRTEAFF

J gene: TRBJ2-3
V gene: TRBV12-3/TRBV12-4
CDR3 protein: CASSPRLAGFTDTQYF

J gene: TRBJ1-5
V gene: TRBV15
CDR3 protein: CATSLQRAGQPQHF

J gene: TRBJ2-1
V gene: TRBV7-9
CDR3 protein: CATPNDRGRPRPKDNEQFF

J gene: TRBJ2-7
V gene: TRBV11-2
CDR3 protein: CASSLEGRSSYEQYF

J gene: TRBJ2-7
V gene: TRBV5-6
CDR3 protein: CASSLDGTGRYEQYF

J gene: TRBJ2-7
V gene: TRBV4-2
CDR3 protein: CASSQEAGTGSPEQYF

J gene: TRBJ2-5
V gene: TRBV20-1
CDR3 protein: CSAPQGAGARETQYF